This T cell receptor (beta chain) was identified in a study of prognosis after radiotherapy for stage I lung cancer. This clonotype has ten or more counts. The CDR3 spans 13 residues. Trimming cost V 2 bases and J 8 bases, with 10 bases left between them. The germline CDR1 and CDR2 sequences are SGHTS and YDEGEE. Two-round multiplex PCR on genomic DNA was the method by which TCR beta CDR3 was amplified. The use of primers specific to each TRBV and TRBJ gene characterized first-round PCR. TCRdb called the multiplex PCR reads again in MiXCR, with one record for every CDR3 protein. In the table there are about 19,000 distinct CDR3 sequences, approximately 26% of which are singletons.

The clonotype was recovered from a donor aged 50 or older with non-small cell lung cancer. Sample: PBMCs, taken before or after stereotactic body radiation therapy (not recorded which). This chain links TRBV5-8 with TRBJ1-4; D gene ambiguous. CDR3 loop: CASSFVDEEKLFF. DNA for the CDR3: TGTGCCAGCAGCTTCGTCGACGAGGAAAAACTGTTTTTT.